The present T cell receptor beta chain was sequenced within a study of breast tumors, draining lymph nodes, adjacent tissues. The study's findings and limits: Data fit most tumor T cells coming from lymph node, expanding in tumor. Data only fit, rather than demonstrated, lymph node origin of most tumor T cells.

The CDR3 has 14 amino acids. V lost 2 bases, J lost 9 bases, and 19 bases lay in between. In germline, CDR1 is GTSNPN, CDR2 SVGIG (reference sequence). TCRdb analysed the multiplex PCR reads with MiXCR anew, one entry per CDR3 protein. The repertoire holds 20,000 to 25,000 distinct CDR3 sequences, with roughly 55% as singletons. There are many counts of this clonotype. As yet, its antigen is unknown. The sequence derives from a female donor with breast cancer. Some clones in this sample may be carry-over from other donors' samples. This chain joins TRBV30 and TRBJ2-5; D tentatively fits TRBD1 or TRBD2 (6 bases each). Input material: breast tumor tissue. The CDR3 DNA reads as TGTGCCTGGAGTATAACAGGGAACGGGGAGGCCCAGTACTTC. Its translation is CAWSITGNGEAQYF. The full variable domain, rest sourced from reference TRBV30 and TRBJ2-5, is SQTIHQWPATLVQPVGSPLSLECTVEGTSNPNLYWYRQAAGRGLQLLFYSVGIGQISSEVPQNLSASRPQDRQFILSSKKLLLSDSGFYLCAWSITGNGEAQYFGPGTRLLVL.